This T cell receptor beta chain was captured in a study of CD8+ T cells in alopecia areata. The germline CDR1 and CDR2 sequences are GTSNPN and SVGIG (reference sequence). The CDR3 is 13 amino acids. Trimming shortened V by 2 bases and J by 3 bases, and 11 bases separated the two germline ends. Treatment in this sample: oral pan-JAK inhibitor, 5-10 mg twice daily. Extracted RNA was reverse transcribed, and the resulting cDNA served as sequencing template. This table comes from immunoSEQ multiplex PCR, and its TCRdb copy is limited to in-frame clones, with some not included. The repertoire holds over 85,000 clones, with around 71% as singletons.

The genes are TRBV30 and TRBJ2-7; either TRBD1 or TRBD2 may supply D (5 bases each). This receptor was taken from a human donor with alopecia areata. Material: CD8+ T cells sorted from blood, obtained at approximately week 44, from a patient treated with tofacitinib. Here the CDR3 reads CAWSPGPYYEQYF. DNA for the CDR3: TGTGCCTGGAGTCCGGGACCATACTACGAGCAGTACTTC.